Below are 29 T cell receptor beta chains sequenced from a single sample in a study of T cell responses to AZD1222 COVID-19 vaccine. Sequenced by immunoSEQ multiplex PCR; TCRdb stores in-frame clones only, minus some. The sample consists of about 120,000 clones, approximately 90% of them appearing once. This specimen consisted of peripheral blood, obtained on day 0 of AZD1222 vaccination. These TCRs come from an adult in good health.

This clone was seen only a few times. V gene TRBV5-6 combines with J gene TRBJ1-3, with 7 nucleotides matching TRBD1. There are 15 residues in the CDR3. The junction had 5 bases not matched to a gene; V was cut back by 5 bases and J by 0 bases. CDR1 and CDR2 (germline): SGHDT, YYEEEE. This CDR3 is CASRSRGLSGNTIYF. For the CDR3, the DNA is TGTGCCAGCAGGTCGAGGGGGCTCTCTGGAAACACCATATATTTT. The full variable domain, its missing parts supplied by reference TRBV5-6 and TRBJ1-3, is DAGVTQSPTHLIKTRGQQVTLRCSPKSGHDTVSWYQQALGQGPQFIFQYYEEEERQRGNFPDRFSGHQFPNYSSELNVNALLLGDSALYLCASRSRGLSGNTIYFGEGSWLTVV.

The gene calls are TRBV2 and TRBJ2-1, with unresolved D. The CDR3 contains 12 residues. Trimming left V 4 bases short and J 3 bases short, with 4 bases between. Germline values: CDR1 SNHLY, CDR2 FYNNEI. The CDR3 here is CASSGDYNEQFF. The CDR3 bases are TGTGCCAGCAGTGGGGACTACAATGAGCAGTTCTTC. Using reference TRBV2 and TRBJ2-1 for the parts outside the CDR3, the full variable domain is EPEVTQTPSHQVTQMGQEVILRCVPISNHLYFYWYRQILGQKVEFLVSFYNNEISEKSEIFDDQFSVERPDGSNFTLKIRSTKLEDSAMYFCASSGDYNEQFFGPGTRLTVL.

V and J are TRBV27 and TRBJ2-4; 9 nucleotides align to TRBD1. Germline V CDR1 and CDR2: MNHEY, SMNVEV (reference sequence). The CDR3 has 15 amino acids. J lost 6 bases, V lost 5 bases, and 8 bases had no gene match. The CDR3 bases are TGTGCCAGCAGTCCTCTCACAGGGGGCGCAAACATTCAGTACTTC. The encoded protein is CASSPLTGGANIQYF.

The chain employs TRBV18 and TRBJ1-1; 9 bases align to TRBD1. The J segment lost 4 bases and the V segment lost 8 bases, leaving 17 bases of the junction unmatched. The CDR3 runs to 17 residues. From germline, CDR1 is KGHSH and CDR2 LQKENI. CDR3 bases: TGTGCCAGCAAACAGGCCGGGACAGGGAGTCTGAGCACTGAAGCTTTCTTT. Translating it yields CASKQAGTGSLSTEAFF.

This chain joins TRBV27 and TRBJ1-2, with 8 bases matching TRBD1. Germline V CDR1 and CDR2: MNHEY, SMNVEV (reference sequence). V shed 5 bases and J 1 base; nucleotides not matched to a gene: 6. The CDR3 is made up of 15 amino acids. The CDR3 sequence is CASSPGTGDNYGYTF. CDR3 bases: TGTGCCAGCAGTCCGGGGACAGGCGATAACTATGGCTACACCTTC.

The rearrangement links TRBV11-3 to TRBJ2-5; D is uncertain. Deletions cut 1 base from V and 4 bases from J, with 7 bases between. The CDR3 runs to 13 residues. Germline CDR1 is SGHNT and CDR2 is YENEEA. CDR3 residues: CASSLGTGETQYF. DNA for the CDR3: TGTGCCAGCAGCTTAGGGACGGGAGAGACCCAGTACTTC.

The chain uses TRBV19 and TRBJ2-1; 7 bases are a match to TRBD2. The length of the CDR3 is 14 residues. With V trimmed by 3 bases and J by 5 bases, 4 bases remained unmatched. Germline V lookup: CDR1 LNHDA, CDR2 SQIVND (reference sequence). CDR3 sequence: CASSMWGGNNEQFF. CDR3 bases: TGTGCCAGTAGTATGTGGGGGGGGAACAATGAGCAGTTCTTC.

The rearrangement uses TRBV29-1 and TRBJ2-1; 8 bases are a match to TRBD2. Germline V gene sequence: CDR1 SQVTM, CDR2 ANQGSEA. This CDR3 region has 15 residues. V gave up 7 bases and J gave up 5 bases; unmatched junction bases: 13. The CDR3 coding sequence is TGCAGCGGGGGGAGCGGGGGAGGTCCCCACAATGAGCAGTTCTTC. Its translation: CSGGSGGGPHNEQFF.

The CDR3 spells CASSAQGPGNTIYF. The CDR3, as DNA: TGTGCCAGCAGTGCACAGGGACCTGGAAACACCATATATTTT. The gene calls are TRBV28 and TRBJ1-3; TRBD1 might be the D (6 bases). Germline values: CDR1 MDHEN, CDR2 SYDVKM. This CDR3 region has 14 residues. Trimming left V 5 bases short and J 2 bases short, with 10 bases between. Combining the CDR3 with reference TRBV28 and TRBJ1-3 gives the whole variable domain DVKVTQSSRYLVKRTGEKVFLECVQDMDHENMFWYRQDPGLGLRLIYFSYDVKMKEKGDIPEGYSVSREKKERFSLILESASTNQTSMYLCASSAQGPGNTIYFGEGSWLTVV.

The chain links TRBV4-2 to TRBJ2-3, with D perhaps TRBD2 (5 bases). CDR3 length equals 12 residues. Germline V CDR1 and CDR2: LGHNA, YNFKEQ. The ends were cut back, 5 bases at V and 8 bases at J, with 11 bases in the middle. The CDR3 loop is CASSASLATQYF. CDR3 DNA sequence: TGTGCCAGCAGCGCCAGTCTAGCTACGCAGTATTTT.

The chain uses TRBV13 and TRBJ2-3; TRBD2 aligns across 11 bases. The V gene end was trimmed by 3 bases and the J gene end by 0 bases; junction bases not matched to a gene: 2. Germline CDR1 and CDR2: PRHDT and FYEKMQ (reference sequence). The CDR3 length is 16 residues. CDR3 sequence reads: CASSFRTSGSTDTQYF. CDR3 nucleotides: TGTGCCAGCAGCTTCAGGACTAGCGGGAGCACAGATACGCAGTATTTT.

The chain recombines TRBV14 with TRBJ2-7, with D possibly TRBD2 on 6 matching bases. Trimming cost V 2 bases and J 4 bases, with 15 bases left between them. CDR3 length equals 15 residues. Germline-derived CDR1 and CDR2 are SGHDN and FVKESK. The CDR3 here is CASSQPMARGYEQYF. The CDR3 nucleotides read TGTGCCAGCAGCCAACCGATGGCCCGGGGGTACGAGCAGTACTTC.

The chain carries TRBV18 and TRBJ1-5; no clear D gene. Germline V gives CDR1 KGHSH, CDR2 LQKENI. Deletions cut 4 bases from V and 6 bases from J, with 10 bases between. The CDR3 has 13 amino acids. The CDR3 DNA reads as TGTGCCAGCTCACTGCATGGAGGTCAGCCCCAGCATTTT. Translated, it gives CASSLHGGQPQHF. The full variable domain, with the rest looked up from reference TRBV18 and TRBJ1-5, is NAGVMQNPRHLVRRRGQEARLRCSPMKGHSHVYWYRQLPEEGLKFMVYLQKENIIDESGMPKERFSAEFPKEGPSILRIQQVVRGDSAAYFCASSLHGGQPQHFGDGTRLSIL.

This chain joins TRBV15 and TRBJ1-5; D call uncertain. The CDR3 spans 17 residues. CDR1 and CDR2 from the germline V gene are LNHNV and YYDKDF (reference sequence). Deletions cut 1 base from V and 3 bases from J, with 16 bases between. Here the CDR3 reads CATSRARAGSSNQPQHF. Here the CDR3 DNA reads TGTGCCACCAGCAGAGCCCGGGCGGGGAGTTCCAATCAGCCCCAGCATTTT.

CDR3 sequence reads: CASSPRGGALTGNTEAFF. CDR3 nucleotide sequence: TGTGCCAGCAGTCCCCGGGGGGGGGCGCTGACAGGGAACACTGAAGCTTTCTTT. The rearrangement uses TRBV7-2 and TRBJ1-1, with a tentative D call TRBD1 (6 bases). The CDR3 spans 18 residues. CDR1 and CDR2 (germline): SGHTA, FQGNSA. With 6 bases removed from V and 1 base from J, the gap between germline ends came to 24 bases.

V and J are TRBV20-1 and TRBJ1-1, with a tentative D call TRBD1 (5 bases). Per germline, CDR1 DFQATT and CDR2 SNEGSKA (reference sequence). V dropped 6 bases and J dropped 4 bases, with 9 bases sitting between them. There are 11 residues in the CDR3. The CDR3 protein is CSAGESTEAFF. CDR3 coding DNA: TGCAGTGCAGGGGAATCCACTGAAGCTTTCTTT.

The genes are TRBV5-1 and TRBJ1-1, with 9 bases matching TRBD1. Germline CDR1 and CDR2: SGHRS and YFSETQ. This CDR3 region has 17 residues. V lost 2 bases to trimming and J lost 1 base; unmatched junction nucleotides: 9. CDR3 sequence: CASSFRDRALGNTEAFF. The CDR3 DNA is TGCGCCAGCAGCTTCCGGGACAGGGCCTTGGGGAACACTGAAGCTTTCTTT.

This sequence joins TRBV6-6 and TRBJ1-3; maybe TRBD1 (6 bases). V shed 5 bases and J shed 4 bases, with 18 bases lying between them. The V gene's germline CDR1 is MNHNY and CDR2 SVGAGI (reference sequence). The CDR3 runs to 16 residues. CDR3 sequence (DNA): TGTGCCAGCAGTCGAGTGGGGGGGGCCCTGGGAAACACCATATATTTT. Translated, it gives CASSRVGGALGNTIYF.

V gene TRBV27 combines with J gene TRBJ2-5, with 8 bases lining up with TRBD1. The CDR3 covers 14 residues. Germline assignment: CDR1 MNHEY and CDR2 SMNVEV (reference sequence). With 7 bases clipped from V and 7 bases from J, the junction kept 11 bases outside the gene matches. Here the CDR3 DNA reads TGTGCCAGCACCCGGACAGGGAAGTTCGGGACCCAGTACTTC. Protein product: CASTRTGKFGTQYF.

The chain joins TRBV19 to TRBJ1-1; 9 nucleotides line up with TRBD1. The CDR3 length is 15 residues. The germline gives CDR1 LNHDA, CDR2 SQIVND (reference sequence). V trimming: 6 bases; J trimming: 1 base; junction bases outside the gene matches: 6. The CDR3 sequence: CASRGWGQGNTEAFF. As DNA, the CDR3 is TGTGCCAGTAGGGGCTGGGGACAGGGGAACACTGAAGCTTTCTTT.

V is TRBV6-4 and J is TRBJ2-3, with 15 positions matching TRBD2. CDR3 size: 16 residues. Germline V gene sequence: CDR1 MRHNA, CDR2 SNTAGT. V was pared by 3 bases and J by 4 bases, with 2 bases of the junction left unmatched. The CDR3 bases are TGTGCCAGCAGTGAAGGACTAGCGGGAGGGTCAGATACGCAGTATTTT. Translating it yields CASSEGLAGGSDTQYF.

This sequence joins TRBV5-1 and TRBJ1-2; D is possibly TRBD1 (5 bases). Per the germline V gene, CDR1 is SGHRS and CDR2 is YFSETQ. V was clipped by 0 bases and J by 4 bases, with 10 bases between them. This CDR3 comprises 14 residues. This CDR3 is CASSLVAGSYGYTF. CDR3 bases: TGCGCCAGCAGCTTGGTAGCAGGGAGCTATGGCTACACCTTC.

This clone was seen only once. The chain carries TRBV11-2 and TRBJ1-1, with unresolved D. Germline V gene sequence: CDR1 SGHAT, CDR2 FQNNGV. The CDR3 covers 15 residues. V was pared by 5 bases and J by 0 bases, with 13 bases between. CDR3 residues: CASSLRASLNTEAFF. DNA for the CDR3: TGTGCCAGCAGCCTCCGGGCTTCCTTGAACACTGAAGCTTTCTTT.

The DNA for the CDR3 is TGTGCCAGTAGTATAACGGGTTTCTACAATGAGCAGTTCTTC. Translating gives CASSITGFYNEQFF. The V call is TRBV19, the J call TRBJ2-1; D call uncertain. V was trimmed by 2 bases and J by 3 bases, leaving 8 bases between them. The CDR3 totals 14 residues. Germline CDR1 is LNHDA and CDR2 is SQIVND (reference sequence).

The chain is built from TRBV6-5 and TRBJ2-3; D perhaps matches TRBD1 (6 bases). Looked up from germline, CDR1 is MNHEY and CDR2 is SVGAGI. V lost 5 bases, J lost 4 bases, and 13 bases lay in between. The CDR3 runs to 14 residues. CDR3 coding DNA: TGTGCCAGCAGTACCACAGGGTGGGCAGATACGCAGTATTTT. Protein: CASSTTGWADTQYF.

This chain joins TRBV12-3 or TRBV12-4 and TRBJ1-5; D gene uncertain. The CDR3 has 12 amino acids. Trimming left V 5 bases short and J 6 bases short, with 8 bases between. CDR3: CASSNLPQPQHF. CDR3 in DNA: TGTGCCAGCAGTAACCTTCCTCAGCCCCAGCATTTT.

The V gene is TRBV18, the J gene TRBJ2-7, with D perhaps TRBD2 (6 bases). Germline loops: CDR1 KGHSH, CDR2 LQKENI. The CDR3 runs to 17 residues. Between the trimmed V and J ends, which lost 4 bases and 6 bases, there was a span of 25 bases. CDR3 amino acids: CASSQFTPGLSPGEQYF. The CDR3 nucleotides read TGTGCCAGCTCACAGTTTACCCCGGGACTCTCACCAGGCGAGCAGTACTTC.

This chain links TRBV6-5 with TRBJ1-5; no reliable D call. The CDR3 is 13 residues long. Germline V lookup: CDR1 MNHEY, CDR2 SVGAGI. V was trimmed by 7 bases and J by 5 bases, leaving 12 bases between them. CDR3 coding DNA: TGTGCCAGCACCTCCTATCGGGATCAGCCCCAGCATTTT. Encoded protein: CASTSYRDQPQHF.

CDR3 in DNA: TGTGCCAGCAGCTTAGAACTGAACACTGAAGCTTTCTTT. Its translation is CASSLELNTEAFF. The gene calls are TRBV11-3 and TRBJ1-1; D remains unclear. Deletions cut 0 bases from V and 0 bases from J, with 2 bases between. The CDR3 loop spans 13 amino acids. Looked up from germline, CDR1 is SGHNT and CDR2 is YENEEA.